The T cell receptor (beta chain) described here comes from a study of tumor-infiltrating lymphocytes in primary liver carcinoma. Study-wide points: The difference in top-250-clone fraction between tumors and blood was significant, favoring tumors (p = 0.039). In tumor-adjacent and tumor-blood pairs, overlap was lower than in tumor region pairs.

The researchers produced TCR beta cDNA from 400 to 650 ng total RNA with a constant-region primer. Three nested multiplex PCR rounds of slightly modified ARM-PCR generated TCR beta libraries. Amplification in the first two PCR rounds was performed using TRBV1-TRBV30 forward primers and a C-beta reverse primer for 10 cycles each. TCRdb re-derived calls from the multiplex PCR reads in MiXCR, one entry per CDR3 protein. The table lists about 300,000 distinct CDR3 sequences, approximately 60% of them singletons. This clonotype was observed a single time. The antigen is unknown. A clone one base away is much larger, so this may be a read error. This CDR3 is built from 14 residues. Germline V gives CDR1 SQVTM, CDR2 ANQGSEA. V was cut by 6 bases and J by 4 bases, with 18 bases left in between. The study extracted blood RNA from unsorted whole blood and also extracted germline DNA.

The chain uses TRBV29-1 and TRBJ2-5, with unresolved D. The sequence was collected from a man aged 40-49 years with primary liver carcinoma and hepatitis B virus infection. The sequenced sample was peripheral blood. CDR3 sequence: CSVEPLTLGETQYF. The CDR3 DNA reads as TGCAGCGTGGAGCCATTAACATTAGGAGAGACCCAGTACTTC.